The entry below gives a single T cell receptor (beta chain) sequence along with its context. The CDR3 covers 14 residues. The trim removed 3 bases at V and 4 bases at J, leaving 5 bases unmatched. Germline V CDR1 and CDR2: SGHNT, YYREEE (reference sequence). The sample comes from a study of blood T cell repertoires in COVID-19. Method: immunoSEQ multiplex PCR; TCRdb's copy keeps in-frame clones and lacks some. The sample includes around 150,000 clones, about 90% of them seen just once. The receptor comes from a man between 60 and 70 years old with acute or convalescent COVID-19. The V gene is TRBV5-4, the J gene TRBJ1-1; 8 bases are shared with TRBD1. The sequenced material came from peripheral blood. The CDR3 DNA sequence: TGTGCCAGCAGCTCCCCCAGGGGGCCCACTGAAGCTTTCTTT. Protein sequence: CASSSPRGPTEAFF.